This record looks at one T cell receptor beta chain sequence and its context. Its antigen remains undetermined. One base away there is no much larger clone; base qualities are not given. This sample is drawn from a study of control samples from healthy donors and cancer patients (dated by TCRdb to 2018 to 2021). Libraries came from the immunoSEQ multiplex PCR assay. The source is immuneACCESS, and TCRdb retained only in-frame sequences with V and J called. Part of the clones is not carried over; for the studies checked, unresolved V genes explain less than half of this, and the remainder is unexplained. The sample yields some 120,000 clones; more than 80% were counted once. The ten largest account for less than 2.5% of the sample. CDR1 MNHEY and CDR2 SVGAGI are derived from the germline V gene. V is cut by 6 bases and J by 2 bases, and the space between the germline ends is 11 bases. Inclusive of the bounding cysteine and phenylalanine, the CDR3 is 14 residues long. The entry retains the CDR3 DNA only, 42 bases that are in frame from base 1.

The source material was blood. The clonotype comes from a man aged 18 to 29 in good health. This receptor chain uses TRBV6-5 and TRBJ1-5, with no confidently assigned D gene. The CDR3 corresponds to CASSDGIGNQPQHF. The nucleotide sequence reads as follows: TGTGCCAGCAGCGACGGTATCGGCAATCAGCCCCAGCATTTT.